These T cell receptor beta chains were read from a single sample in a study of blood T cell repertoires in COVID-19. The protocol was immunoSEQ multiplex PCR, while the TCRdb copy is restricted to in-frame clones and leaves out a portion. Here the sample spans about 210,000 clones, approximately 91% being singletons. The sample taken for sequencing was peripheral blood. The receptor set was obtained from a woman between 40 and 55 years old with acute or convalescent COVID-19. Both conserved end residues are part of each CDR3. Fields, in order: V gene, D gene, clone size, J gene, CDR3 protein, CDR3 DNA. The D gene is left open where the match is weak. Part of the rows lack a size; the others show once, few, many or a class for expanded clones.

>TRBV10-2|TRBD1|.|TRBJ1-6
CASSRQGADSPLHF
TGCGCCAGCTCAAGACAGGGTGCAGATTCACCCCTCCACTTT
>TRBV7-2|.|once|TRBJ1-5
CASSYLGGHSNQPQHF
TGTGCCAGCAGCTACTTGGGAGGACATAGCAATCAGCCCCAGCATTTT
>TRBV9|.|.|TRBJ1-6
CASSVEDKNSPLHF
TGTGCCAGCAGCGTAGAGGACAAAAATTCACCCCTCCACTTT
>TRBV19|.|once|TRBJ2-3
CASSSRVTDDTDTQYF
TGTGCCAGTAGTAGTAGAGTGACAGATGACACAGATACGCAGTATTTT
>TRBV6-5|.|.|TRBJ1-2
CASRPGGYGYTF
TGTGCCAGCAGGCCTGGAGGCTATGGCTACACCTTC
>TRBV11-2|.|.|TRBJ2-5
CASTPSYDLETQYF
TGTGCCAGCACTCCCAGCTATGACTTGGAGACCCAGTACTTC
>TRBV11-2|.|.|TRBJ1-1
CASSGQINTEAFF
TGTGCCAGTAGCGGACAGATAAACACTGAAGCTTTCTTT
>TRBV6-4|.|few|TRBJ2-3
CASSDSSQGTDTQYF
TGTGCCAGCAGTGACTCGAGCCAGGGGACAGATACGCAGTATTTT
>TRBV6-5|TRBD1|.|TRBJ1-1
CASSRDRGRVTEAFF
TGTGCCAGCAGTAGGGACAGGGGGCGGGTCACTGAAGCTTTCTTT
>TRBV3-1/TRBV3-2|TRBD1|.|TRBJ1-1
CASSLQGVRNTEAFF
TGTGCCAGCAGCCTACAGGGGGTGAGGAACACTGAAGCTTTCTTT
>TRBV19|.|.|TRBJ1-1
CASSYQVNTEAFF
TGTGCCAGTAGTTATCAGGTGAACACTGAAGCTTTCTTT
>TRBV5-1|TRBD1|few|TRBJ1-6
CASGRDRESPLHF
TGCGCCAGCGGTAGGGACAGGGAATCACCCCTCCACTTT
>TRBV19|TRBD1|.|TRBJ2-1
CASSPPGTGSTEQFF
TGTGCCAGTAGTCCCCCGGGGACAGGGAGCACCGAGCAGTTCTTC
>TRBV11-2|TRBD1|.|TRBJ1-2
CASSSYTGTDYGYTF
TGTGCCAGCAGCTCCTATACCGGGACAGATTATGGCTACACCTTC
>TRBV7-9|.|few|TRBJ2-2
CASTPVTGELFF
TGTGCCAGCACACCAGTTACCGGGGAGCTGTTTTTT
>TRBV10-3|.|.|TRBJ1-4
CAISEGGATNEKLFF
TGTGCCATCAGTGAGGGAGGGGCTACAAATGAAAAACTGTTTTTT
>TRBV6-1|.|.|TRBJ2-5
CASSVRFRGSGETQYF
TGTGCCAGCAGTGTAAGGTTTCGAGGGTCTGGGGAGACCCAGTACTTC
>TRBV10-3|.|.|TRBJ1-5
CAISEFEGQPQHF
TGTGCCATCAGTGAATTTGAGGGTCAGCCCCAGCATTTT
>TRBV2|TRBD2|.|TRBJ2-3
CASSGRTSGATDTQYF
TGTGCCAGCAGTGGGCGGACTAGCGGGGCCACAGATACGCAGTATTTT
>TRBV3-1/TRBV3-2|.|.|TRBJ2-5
CASSQNTETQYF
TGTGCCAGCAGCCAAAACACAGAGACCCAGTACTTC
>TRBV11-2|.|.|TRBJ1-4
CASSISDGSNEKLFF
TGTGCCAGCAGTATTTCCGACGGGTCTAATGAAAAACTGTTTTTT
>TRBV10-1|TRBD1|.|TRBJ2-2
CASSEYAGGVGTGELFF
TGCGCCAGCAGTGAGTACGCAGGGGGCGTAGGCACCGGGGAGCTGTTTTTT
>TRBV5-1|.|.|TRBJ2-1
CASSLGGQGYNEQFF
TGCGCCAGCAGCTTAGGCGGGCAGGGGTACAATGAGCAGTTCTTC
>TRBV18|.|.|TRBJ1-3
CASSPSGAGNTIYF
TGTGCCAGCTCACCTTCAGGCGCTGGAAACACCATATATTTT
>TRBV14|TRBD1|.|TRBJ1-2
CASSPPYPGTGAGYTF
TGTGCCAGCAGCCCGCCCTATCCCGGGACAGGGGCTGGCTACACCTTC
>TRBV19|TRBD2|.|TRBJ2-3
CASSIGRLAGGLTDTQYF
TGTGCCAGTAGTATAGGCAGACTAGCGGGGGGCCTCACAGATACGCAGTATTTT
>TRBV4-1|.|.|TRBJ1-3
CASSLVNTIYF
TGCGCCAGCAGCCTAGTGAACACCATATATTTT
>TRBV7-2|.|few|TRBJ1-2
CASSLNQGGSYGYTF
TGTGCCAGCAGCTTAAACCAGGGTGGATCGTATGGCTACACCTTC
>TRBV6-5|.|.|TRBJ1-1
CASSHHRVEAFF
TGTGCCAGCAGTCATCACAGGGTGGAGGCTTTCTTT
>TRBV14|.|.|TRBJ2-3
CASSQDVGGSTDTQYF
TGTGCCAGCAGCCAAGATGTAGGAGGAAGCACAGATACGCAGTATTTT
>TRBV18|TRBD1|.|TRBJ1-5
CASSLQYAGGKGQPQHF
TGTGCCAGCTCACTTCAATATGCAGGGGGGAAAGGTCAGCCCCAGCATTTT
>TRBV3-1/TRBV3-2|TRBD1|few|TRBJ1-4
CASSQRTGINEKLFF
TGTGCCAGCAGCCAACGGACAGGGATTAATGAAAAACTGTTTTTT
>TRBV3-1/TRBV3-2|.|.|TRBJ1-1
CASSRGNTEAFF
TGTGCCAGCTCCCGGGGGAACACTGAAGCTTTCTTT
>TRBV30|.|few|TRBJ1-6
CAWSYGPTGYGSPLHF
TGTGCCTGGAGCTATGGGCCAACAGGGTATGGTTCACCCCTCCACTTT
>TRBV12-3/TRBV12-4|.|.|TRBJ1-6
CATHKGDSPLHF
TGTGCCACCCATAAAGGGGATTCACCCCTCCACTTT
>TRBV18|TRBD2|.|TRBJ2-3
CASSVGLARLDTQYF
TGTGCCAGCTCAGTGGGACTAGCGCGGCTGGATACGCAGTATTTT
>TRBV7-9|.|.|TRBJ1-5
CASSFTGYEGNQPQHF
TGTGCCAGCAGCTTCACAGGGTATGAAGGGAATCAGCCCCAGCATTTT
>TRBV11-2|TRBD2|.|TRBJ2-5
CASSLDMRGGALETQYF
TGTGCCAGCAGCTTAGATATGCGCGGGGGGGCCTTGGAGACCCAGTACTTC
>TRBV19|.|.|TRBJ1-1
CASSISGQALNTEAFF
TGTGCCAGTAGTATTAGCGGGCAGGCCCTGAACACTGAAGCTTTCTTT
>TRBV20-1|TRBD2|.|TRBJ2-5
CSASPSGPKETQYF
TGCAGTGCTAGTCCTAGCGGGCCTAAAGAGACCCAGTACTTC
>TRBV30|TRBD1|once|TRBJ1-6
CAWNRGSNSPLHF
TGTGCCTGGAACAGGGGGTCTAATTCACCCCTCCACTTT
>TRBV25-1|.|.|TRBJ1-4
CASSAQTGPNEKLFF
TGTGCCAGCAGTGCCCAAACAGGGCCCAATGAAAAACTGTTTTTT
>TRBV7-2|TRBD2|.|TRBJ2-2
CASSYGLELGELFF
TGTGCCAGCAGCTACGGACTAGAATTGGGGGAGCTGTTTTTT
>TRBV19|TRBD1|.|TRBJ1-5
CASRDRGGQPQHF
TGTGCCAGTAGGGACAGGGGAGGTCAGCCCCAGCATTTT
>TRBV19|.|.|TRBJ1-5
CASSPRYSNQPQHF
TGTGCCAGTAGTCCCCGGTATAGCAATCAGCCCCAGCATTTT
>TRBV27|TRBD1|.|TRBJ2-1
CASSYTGDPYNEQFF
TGTGCCAGCAGTTATACAGGGGACCCCTACAATGAGCAGTTCTTC
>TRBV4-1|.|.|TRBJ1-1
CASSQGSVLRGNTEAFF
TGCGCCAGCAGCCAAGGATCGGTTCTCCGAGGGAACACTGAAGCTTTCTTT